This is a list of T cell receptor beta chains from one sample in a study of T cell changes during pregnancy in multiple sclerosis. The assay was immunoSEQ multiplex PCR, and TCRdb's table has in-frame clones only and misses some. The data hold around 60,000 clones, with 91% observed a single time. Sequenced material: CD4+ T cells from peripheral blood mononuclear cells, taken after pregnancy. These receptor sequences come from a female donor in good health, enrolled as a control in a pregnancy study. The conserved cysteine and the conserved F or W are not part of the CDR3 here. Some rows mark clone size as missing; the rest say once, few, many or name a class of expanded clone.

size: .
V: TRBV19
CDR3: GSRPPRQTEAF

size: .
V: TRBV5-5
CDR3: ASSRQGGGYT

size: .
V: TRBV4-2
CDR3: ASSQDRFSRGDGTQY

size: .
V: TRBV5-1
CDR3: ASSLAGTSGGTDTQY

size: .
V: TRBV11-2
CDR3: ASSSGTGYFNDGYT

size: .
V: TRBV28
CDR3: ASSSANNQPQH

size: .
V: TRBV5-6
CDR3: ASSLLSGRGYEQY

size: .
V: TRBV29-1
CDR3: SVEDLSGKGARGGYT

size: .
V: TRBV9
CDR3: ASSVSSGDTQY

size: .
V: TRBV5-1
CDR3: ASSKEGQGRGYT

size: .
V: TRBV18
CDR3: ASFPRRESNTIY

size: .
V: TRBV27
CDR3: ASSRKPGQGQNEKLF

size: .
V: TRBV19
CDR3: ASSMRGGETQY

size: once
V: TRBV9
CDR3: ASSVGTNLAKNIQY

size: .
V: TRBV2
CDR3: ASLGGTGKMPGIETQY

size: .
V: TRBV7-3
CDR3: ASSLGGWDTEAF

size: .
V: TRBV6-1
CDR3: ASSDQGMLSYEQY

size: .
V: TRBV13
CDR3: ASSLVWTGTSGANVLT

size: .
V: TRBV7-3
CDR3: ASSFRGEEQQY

size: .
V: TRBV6-6
CDR3: ASSYSKGSNEQF

size: .
V: TRBV7-2
CDR3: ASSLHPRGGTDTQY

size: .
V: TRBV9
CDR3: ASSVRDRYADTQY

size: .
V: TRBV7-9
CDR3: ASSLGAGQSQAF

size: once
V: TRBV2
CDR3: ASSERLYGYT

size: few
V: TRBV30
CDR3: AWRRDNQPQH